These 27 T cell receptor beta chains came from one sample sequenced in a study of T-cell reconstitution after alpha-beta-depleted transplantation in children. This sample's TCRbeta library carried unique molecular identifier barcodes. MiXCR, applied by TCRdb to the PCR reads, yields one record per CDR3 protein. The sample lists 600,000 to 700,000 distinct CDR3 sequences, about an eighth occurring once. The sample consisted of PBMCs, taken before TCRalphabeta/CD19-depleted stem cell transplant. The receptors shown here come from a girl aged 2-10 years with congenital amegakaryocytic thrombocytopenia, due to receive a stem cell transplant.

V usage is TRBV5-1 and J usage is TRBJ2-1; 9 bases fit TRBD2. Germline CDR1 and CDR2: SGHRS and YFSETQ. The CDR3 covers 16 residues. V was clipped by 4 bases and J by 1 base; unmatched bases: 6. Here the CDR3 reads CASSQRAGGSYNEQFF. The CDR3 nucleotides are TGCGCCAGCAGCCAGCGAGCGGGAGGTTCCTACAATGAGCAGTTCTTC. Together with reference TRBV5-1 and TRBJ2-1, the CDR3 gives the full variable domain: KAGVTQTPRYLIKTRGQQVTLSCSPISGHRSVSWYQQTPGQGLQFLFEYFSETQRNKGNFPGRFSGRQFSNSRSEMNVSTLELGDSALYLCASSQRAGGSYNEQFFGPGTRLTVL.

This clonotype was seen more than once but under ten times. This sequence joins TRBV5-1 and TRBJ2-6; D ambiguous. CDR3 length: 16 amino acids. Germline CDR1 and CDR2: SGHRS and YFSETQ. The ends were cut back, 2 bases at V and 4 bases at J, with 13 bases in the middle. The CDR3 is CASSFITMGGANVLTF. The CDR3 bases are TGCGCCAGCAGCTTTATTACCATGGGGGGGGCCAACGTCCTGACTTTC.

The DNA for the CDR3 is TGTGCCAGCAGCCGCCAGGGACAGGGGAACGAGCAGTACTTC. It translates to CASSRQGQGNEQYF. This sequence joins TRBV4-2 and TRBJ2-7; 10 nucleotides agree with TRBD1. The CDR3 is 14 residues long. V lost 4 bases, J lost 5 bases, and 5 bases stayed unmatched. CDR1 and CDR2 (germline): LGHNA, YNFKEQ.

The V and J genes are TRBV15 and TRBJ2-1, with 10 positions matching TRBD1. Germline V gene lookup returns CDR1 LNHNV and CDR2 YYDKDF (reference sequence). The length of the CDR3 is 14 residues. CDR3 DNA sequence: TGTGGAAGACAGGGGGCATTTGCCTACAATGAGCAGTTCTTC. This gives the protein CGRQGAFAYNEQFF.

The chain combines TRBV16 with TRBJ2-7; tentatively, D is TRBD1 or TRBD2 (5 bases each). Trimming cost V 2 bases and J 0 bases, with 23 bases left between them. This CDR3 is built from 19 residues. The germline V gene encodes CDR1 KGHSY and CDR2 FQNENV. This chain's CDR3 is CASSQHVSGTRGDSYEQYF. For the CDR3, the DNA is TGTGCCAGCAGCCAACACGTCTCAGGGACCCGAGGGGACTCCTACGAGCAGTACTTC.

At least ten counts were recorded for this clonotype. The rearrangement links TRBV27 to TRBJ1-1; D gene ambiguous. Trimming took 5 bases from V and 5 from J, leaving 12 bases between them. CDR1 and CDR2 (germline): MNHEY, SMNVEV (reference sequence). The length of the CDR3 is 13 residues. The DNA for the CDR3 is TGTGCCAGCAGTCCACTATCTGGGACTGAAGCTTTCTTT. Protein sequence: CASSPLSGTEAFF.

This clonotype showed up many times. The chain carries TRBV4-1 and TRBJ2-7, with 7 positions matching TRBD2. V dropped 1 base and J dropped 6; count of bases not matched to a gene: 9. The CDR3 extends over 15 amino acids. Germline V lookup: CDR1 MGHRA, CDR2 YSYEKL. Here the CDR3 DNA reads TGCGCCAGCAGCCAAGGGGAAGGACTAGTCTTCGAGCAGTACTTC. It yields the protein CASSQGEGLVFEQYF.

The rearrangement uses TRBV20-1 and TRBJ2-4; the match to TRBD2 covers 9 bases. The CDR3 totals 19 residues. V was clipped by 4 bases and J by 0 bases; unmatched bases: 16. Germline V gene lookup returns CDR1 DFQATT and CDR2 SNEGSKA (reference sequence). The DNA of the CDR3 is TGCAGTGCTACTCCCCGAGGCGGGAGGGTCCAGATAGCCAAAAACATTCAGTACTTC. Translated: CSATPRGGRVQIAKNIQYF.

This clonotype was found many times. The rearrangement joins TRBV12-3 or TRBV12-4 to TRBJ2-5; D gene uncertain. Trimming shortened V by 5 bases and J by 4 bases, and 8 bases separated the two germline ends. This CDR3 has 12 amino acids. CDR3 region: CASSRSSETQYF. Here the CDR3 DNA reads TGTGCCAGCAGTAGGTCCTCAGAGACCCAGTACTTC.

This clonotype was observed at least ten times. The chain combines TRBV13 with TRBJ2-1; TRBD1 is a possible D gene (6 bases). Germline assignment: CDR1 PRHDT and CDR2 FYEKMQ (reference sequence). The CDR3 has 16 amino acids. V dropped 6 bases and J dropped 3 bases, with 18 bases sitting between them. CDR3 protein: CASRSWTDNIYNEQFF. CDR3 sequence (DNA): TGTGCCAGCAGGAGTTGGACAGATAATATCTACAATGAGCAGTTCTTC. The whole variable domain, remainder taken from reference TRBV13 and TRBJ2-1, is AAGVIQSPRHLIKEKRETATLKCYPIPRHDTVYWYQQGPGQDPQFLISFYEKMQSDKGSIPDRFSAQQFSDYHSELNMSSLELGDSALYFCASRSWTDNIYNEQFFGPGTRLTVL.

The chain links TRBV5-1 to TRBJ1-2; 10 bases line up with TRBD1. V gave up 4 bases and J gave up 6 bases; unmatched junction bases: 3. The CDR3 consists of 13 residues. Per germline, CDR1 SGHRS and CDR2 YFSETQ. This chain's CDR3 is CASSPGQGDGYTF. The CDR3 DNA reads TGCGCCAGCAGCCCAGGACAGGGGGATGGCTACACCTTC. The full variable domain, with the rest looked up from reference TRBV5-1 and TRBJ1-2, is KAGVTQTPRYLIKTRGQQVTLSCSPISGHRSVSWYQQTPGQGLQFLFEYFSETQRNKGNFPGRFSGRQFSNSRSEMNVSTLELGDSALYLCASSPGQGDGYTFGSGTRLTVV.

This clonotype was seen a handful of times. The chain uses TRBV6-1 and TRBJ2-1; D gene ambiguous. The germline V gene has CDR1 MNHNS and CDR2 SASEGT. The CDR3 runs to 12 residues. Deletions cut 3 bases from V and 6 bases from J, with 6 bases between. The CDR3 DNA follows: TGTGCCAGCAGTGAGGTCGGCAATGAGCAGTTCTTC. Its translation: CASSEVGNEQFF.

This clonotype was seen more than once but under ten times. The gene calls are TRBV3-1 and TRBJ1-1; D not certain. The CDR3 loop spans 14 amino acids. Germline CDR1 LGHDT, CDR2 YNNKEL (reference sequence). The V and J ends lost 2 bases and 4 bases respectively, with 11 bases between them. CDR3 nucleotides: TGTGCCAGCAGCCAAATTGGGGTCGGCACTGAAGCTTTCTTT. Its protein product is CASSQIGVGTEAFF.

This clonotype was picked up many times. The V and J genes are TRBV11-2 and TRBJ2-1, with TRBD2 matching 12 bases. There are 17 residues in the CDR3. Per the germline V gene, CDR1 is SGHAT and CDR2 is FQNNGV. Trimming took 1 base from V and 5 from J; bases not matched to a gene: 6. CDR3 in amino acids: CASSLVGRLAGDNEQFF. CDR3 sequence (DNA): TGTGCCAGCAGCTTAGTTGGGCGACTAGCGGGGGACAATGAGCAGTTCTTC. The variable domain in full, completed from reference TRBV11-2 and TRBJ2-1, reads EAGVAQSPRYKIIEKRQSVAFWCNPISGHATLYWYQQILGQGPKLLIQFQNNGVVDDSQLPKDRFSAERLKGVDSTLKIQPAKLEDSAVYLCASSLVGRLAGDNEQFFGPGTRLTVL.

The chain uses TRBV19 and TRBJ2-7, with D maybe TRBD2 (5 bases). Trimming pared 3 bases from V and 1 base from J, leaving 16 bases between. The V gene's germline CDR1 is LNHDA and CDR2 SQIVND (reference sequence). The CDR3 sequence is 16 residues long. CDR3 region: CASSMQTAGGSYEQYF. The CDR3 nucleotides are TGTGCCAGTAGTATGCAGACGGCGGGCGGATCCTACGAGCAGTACTTC. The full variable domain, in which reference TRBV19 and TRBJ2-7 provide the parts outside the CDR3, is DGGITQSPKYLFRKEGQNVTLSCEQNLNHDAMYWYRQDPGQGLRLIYYSQIVNDFQKGDIAEGYSVSREKKESFPLTVTSAQKNPTAFYLCASSMQTAGGSYEQYFGPGTRLTVT.

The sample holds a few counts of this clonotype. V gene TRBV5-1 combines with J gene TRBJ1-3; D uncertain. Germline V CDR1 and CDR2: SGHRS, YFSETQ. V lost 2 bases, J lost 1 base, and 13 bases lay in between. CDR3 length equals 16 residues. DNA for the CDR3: TGCGCCAGCAGCTTAGAACAGCGATCTTCTGGAAACACCATATATTTT. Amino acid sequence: CASSLEQRSSGNTIYF. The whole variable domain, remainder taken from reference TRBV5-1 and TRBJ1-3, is KAGVTQTPRYLIKTRGQQVTLSCSPISGHRSVSWYQQTPGQGLQFLFEYFSETQRNKGNFPGRFSGRQFSNSRSEMNVSTLELGDSALYLCASSLEQRSSGNTIYFGEGSWLTVV.

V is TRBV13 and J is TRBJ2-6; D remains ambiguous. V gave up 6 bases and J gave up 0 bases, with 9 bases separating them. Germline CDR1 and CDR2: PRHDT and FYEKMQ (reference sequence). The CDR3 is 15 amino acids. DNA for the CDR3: TGTGCCAGCAGACTACCAGGCTCTGGGGCCAACGTCCTGACTTTC. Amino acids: CASRLPGSGANVLTF.

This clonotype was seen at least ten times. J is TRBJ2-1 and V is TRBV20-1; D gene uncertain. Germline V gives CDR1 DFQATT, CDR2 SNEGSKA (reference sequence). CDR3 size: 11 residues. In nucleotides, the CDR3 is TGCGGCTTTATTAGGTCGAATGAGCAGTTCTTC. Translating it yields CGFIRSNEQFF.

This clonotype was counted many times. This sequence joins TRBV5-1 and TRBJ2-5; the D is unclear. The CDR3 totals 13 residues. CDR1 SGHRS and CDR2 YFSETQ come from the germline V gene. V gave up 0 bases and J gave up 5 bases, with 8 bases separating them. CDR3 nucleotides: TGCGCCAGCAGCTTGGGTCAGAGCGAGACCCAGTACTTC. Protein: CASSLGQSETQYF. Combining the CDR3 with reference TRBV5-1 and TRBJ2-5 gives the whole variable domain KAGVTQTPRYLIKTRGQQVTLSCSPISGHRSVSWYQQTPGQGLQFLFEYFSETQRNKGNFPGRFSGRQFSNSRSEMNVSTLELGDSALYLCASSLGQSETQYFGPGTRLLVL.

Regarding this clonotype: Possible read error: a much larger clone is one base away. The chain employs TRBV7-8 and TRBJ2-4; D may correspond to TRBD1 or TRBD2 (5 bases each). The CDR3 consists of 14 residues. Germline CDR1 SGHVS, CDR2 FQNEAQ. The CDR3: CASSLRSGSNIQSF. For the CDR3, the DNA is TGTGCCAGCAGCTTACGTTCAGGGAGCAACATTCAGTCCTTC.

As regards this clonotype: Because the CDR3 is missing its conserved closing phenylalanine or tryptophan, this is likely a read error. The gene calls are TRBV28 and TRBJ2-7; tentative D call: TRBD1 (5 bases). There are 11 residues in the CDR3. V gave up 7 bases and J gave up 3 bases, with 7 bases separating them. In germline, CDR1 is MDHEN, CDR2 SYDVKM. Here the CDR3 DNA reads TGTGCCAGCACTAGGGGCTACGAGCAGTACTCC. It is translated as CASTRGYEQYS.

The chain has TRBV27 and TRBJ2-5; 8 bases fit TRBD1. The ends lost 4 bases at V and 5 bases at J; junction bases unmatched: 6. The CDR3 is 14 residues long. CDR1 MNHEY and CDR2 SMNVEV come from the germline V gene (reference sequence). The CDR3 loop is CASSSQGAYETQYF. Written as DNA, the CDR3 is TGTGCCAGCAGTTCGCAGGGGGCGTATGAGACCCAGTACTTC.

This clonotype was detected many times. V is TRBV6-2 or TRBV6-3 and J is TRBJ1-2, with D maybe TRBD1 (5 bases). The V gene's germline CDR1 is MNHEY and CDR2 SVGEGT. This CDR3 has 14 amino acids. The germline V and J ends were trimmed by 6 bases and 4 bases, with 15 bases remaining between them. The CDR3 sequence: CASSYGGRTYGYTF. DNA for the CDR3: TGTGCCAGCAGCTACGGGGGTCGGACCTATGGCTACACCTTC.

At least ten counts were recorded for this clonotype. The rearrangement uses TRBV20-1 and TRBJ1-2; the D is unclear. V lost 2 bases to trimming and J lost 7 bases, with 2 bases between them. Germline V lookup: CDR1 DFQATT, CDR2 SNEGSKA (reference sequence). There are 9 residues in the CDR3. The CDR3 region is CSARPGYTF. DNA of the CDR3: TGCAGTGCTAGACCTGGCTACACCTTC.

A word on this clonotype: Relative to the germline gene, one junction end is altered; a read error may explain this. CDR3 loop: CSVSPPHKSGRESF. The DNA for the CDR3 is TGCAGCGTTTCGCCTCCTCATAAAAGCGGGAGGGAGTCCTTC. The J gene is TRBJ2-7, the V gene TRBV29-1; 10 bases match TRBD2. The CDR3 contains 14 residues. Germline CDR1 reads SQVTM; CDR2 reads ANQGSEA.

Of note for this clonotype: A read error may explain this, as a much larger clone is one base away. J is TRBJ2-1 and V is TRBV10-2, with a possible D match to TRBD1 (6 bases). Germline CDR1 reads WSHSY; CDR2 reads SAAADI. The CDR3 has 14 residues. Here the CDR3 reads CASRRSQGLHEQLF. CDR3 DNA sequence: TGCGCCAGCAGGAGGTCTCAGGGGTTACATGAGCAGCTCTTC.

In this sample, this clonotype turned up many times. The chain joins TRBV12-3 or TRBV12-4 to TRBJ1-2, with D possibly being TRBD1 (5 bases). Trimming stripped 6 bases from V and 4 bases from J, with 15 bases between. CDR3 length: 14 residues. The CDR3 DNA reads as TGTGCCAGCAGGGACGCGACAGCTACCTATGGCTACACCTTC. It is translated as CASRDATATYGYTF.